The 8 T cell receptor beta chains reported below all come from one sample, sequenced in a study of response to subunit inactivated influenza vaccine. MiXCR, run by TCRdb on the RT-PCR reads, gives a single entry per CDR3 protein. This table holds hundreds of thousands of distinct CDR3 sequences, about 25% found once. The sequenced sample was CD4+ T cells sorted from PBMCs, obtained more than 4 days after vaccination. The receptor source for this set is a middle-aged man who received an inactivated influenza vaccine.

The rearrangement links TRBV18 to TRBJ2-3, with D possibly TRBD2 on 5 matching bases. Germline V lookup: CDR1 KGHSH, CDR2 LQKENI. The length of the CDR3 is 15 residues. Deletions cut 1 base from V and 0 bases from J, with 8 bases between. Here the CDR3 DNA reads TGTGCCAGCTCACCACGGGAGTGGAGCACAGATACGCAGTATTTT. This codes for CASSPREWSTDTQYF.

This clonotype was seen a handful of times. The genes are TRBV7-9 and TRBJ1-4; no clear D. CDR3 length equals 11 residues. The germline V and J ends were trimmed by 5 bases and 11 bases, with 9 bases remaining between them. CDR1 SEHNR and CDR2 FQNEAQ come from the germline V gene (reference sequence). The CDR3 is CASSVGGKLFF. The CDR3 nucleotides are TGTGCCAGCAGCGTGGGTGGGAAACTGTTTTTT.

This chain connects TRBV7-8 to TRBJ2-3; D call uncertain. This CDR3 spans 12 amino acids. Germline assignment: CDR1 SGHVS and CDR2 FQNEAQ. Deletions cut 5 bases from V and 4 bases from J, with 7 bases between. The CDR3 here is CASSVGADTQYF. Here the CDR3 DNA reads TGTGCCAGCAGCGTAGGAGCAGATACGCAGTATTTT.

The chain recombines TRBV5-8 with TRBJ2-7; 10 bases map to TRBD2. The CDR3 consists of 14 residues. V was pared by 5 bases and J by 6 bases, with 8 bases of the junction left unmatched. Germline assignment: CDR1 SGHTS and CDR2 YDEGEE. The CDR3 here is CASRKAGGPFEQYF. For the CDR3, the DNA is TGTGCCAGCAGGAAAGCGGGAGGGCCTTTCGAGCAGTACTTC.

The sample holds a few counts of this clonotype. The chain uses TRBV5-1 and TRBJ2-6, with D hard to call. The CDR3 has 15 amino acids. V dropped 2 bases and J dropped 0 bases, with 6 bases sitting between them. Per germline, CDR1 SGHRS and CDR2 YFSETQ. The CDR3: CASSFTVSGANVLTF. CDR3 DNA sequence: TGCGCCAGCAGCTTCACAGTCTCTGGGGCCAACGTCCTGACTTTC. The variable domain in full, completed from reference TRBV5-1 and TRBJ2-6, reads KAGVTQTPRYLIKTRGQQVTLSCSPISGHRSVSWYQQTPGQGLQFLFEYFSETQRNKGNFPGRFSGRQFSNSRSEMNVSTLELGDSALYLCASSFTVSGANVLTFGAGSRLTVL.

V gene TRBV7-2 combines with J gene TRBJ2-2; D might be TRBD1 or TRBD2, each matching 5 bases. Trimming cost V 2 bases and J 2 bases, with 12 bases left between them. CDR1 is SGHTA and CDR2 is FQGNSA in the germline V gene. The CDR3 length is 16 residues. The chain's CDR3 is CASSLTRGANTGELFF. The DNA of the CDR3 is TGTGCCAGCAGCTTAACGAGAGGGGCTAACACCGGGGAGCTGTTTTTT.

This clonotype was detected only a few times. The chain joins TRBV20-1 to TRBJ1-5, with D tentatively TRBD1 (5 bases). The CDR3 is made up of 13 amino acids. Germline V gene sequence: CDR1 DFQATT, CDR2 SNEGSKA (reference sequence). V dropped 5 bases and J dropped 7 bases, with 15 bases sitting between them. In nucleotides, the CDR3 is TGCAGTGCTCCTCGGGGGGACGGACAGCCCCAGCATTTT. Its translation is CSAPRGDGQPQHF.

The genes are TRBV20-1 and TRBJ2-1; TRBD2 aligns across 14 bases. V shed 6 bases and J 7 bases; nucleotides not matched to a gene: 11. The CDR3 spans 16 residues. The germline gives CDR1 DFQATT, CDR2 SNEGSKA (reference sequence). The CDR3 region is CSAIGTSGRTRNEQFF. The DNA of the CDR3 is TGCAGTGCGATTGGGACTAGCGGGAGAACGAGGAATGAGCAGTTCTTC.